The source of this TCR beta chain is a study of blood T cell repertoires in COVID-19. The overall study: The United States, Italy and Spain were the sources of the acute and convalescent COVID-19 samples.

Generated by immunoSEQ multiplex PCR, the TCRdb table keeps only in-frame clones and is missing some. The table has 400,000 to 500,000 clones, approximately 87% seen once. Germline V gives CDR1 SEHNR, CDR2 FQNEAQ (reference sequence). The V and J ends lost 8 bases and 12 bases respectively, with 17 bases between them. CDR3 length: 12 residues. Recovered status applied to Cohort 3 donors who had two consecutive negative PCRs. It also applied to those with clearance or with symptom resolution. V is TRBV7-9 and J is TRBJ2-1; weak D call: TRBD2 (5 bases). The TCR comes from a woman aged 40 to 50 who had recovered from COVID-19. Sequencing was done on a sample of PBMCs or T cells enriched from blood (not recorded which). CDR3: CASVFGGSGQFF. CDR3 sequence (DNA): TGTGCCAGCGTTTTCGGAGGATCGGGGCAGTTCTTC.